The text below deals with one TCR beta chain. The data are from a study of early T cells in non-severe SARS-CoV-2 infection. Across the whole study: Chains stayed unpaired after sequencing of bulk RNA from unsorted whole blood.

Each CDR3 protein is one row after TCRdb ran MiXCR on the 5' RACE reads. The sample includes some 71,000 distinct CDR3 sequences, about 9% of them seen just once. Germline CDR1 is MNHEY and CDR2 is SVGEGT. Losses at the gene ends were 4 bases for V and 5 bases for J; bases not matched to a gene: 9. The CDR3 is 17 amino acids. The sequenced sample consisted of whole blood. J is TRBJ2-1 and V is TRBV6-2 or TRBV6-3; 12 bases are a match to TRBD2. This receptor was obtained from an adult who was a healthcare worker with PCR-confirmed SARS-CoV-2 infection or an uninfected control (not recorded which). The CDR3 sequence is CASSSGLAGRQHNEQFF. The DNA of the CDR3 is TGTGCCAGCAGTTCCGGACTAGCGGGACGCCAACACAATGAGCAGTTCTTC.